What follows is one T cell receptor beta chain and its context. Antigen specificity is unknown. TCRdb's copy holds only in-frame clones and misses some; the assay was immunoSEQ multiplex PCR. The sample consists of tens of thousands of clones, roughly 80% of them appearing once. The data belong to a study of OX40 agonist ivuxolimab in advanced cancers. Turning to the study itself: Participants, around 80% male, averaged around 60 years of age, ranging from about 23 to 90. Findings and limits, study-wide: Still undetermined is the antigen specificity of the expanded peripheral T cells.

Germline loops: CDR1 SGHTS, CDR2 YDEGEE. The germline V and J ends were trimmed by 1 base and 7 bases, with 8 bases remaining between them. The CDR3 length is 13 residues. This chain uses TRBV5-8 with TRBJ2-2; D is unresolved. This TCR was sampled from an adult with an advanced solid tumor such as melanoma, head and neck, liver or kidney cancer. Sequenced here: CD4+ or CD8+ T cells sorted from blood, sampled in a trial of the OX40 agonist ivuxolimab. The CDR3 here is CASSLRAVGELFF. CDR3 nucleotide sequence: TGTGCCAGCAGCTTGCGTGCGGTCGGGGAGCTGTTTTTT.